By share, the clone carrying this T cell receptor (beta chain) ranks as medium-sized. Each CDR3 protein gets one entry after TCRdb re-called the 5' RACE reads with MiXCR. This sample has about 5,500 distinct CDR3 sequences, with roughly an eighth found just once. This sample is part of a study of spatial heterogeneity in lung cancer. As for the study in general: More beta-chain than alpha-chain sequences were consistently detected.

CDR1 and CDR2 from the germline V gene are SGHRS and YFSETQ. The CDR3 loop spans 16 amino acids. V lost 2 bases, J lost 0 bases, and 12 bases lay in between. Specified time point: sample taken at primary tumor resection. Whole RNA, which was extracted from tumor, nontumor lung tissue or frozen PBMC, was sequenced without any cell sorting. The chain has TRBV5-1 and TRBJ1-3; unclear D gene. The source of this sequence is a male donor with early-stage non-small cell lung cancer. The material was normal lung tissue next to the tumor, obtained at surgery. The CDR3 coding sequence is TGCGCCAGCAGCTTTTCCGGAAGTTTCTCTGGAAACACCATATATTTT. This sequence encodes CASSFSGSFSGNTIYF.